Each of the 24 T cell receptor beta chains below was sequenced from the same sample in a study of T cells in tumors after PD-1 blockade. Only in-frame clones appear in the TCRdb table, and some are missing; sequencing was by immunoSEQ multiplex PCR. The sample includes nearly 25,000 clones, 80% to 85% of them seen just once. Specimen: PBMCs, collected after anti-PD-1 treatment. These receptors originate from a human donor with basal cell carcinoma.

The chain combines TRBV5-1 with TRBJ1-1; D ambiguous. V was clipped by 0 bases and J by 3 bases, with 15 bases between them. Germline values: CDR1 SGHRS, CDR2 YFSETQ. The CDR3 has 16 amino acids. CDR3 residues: CASSLEPMVADTEAFF. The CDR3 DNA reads TGCGCCAGCAGCTTGGAACCCATGGTCGCGGACACTGAAGCTTTCTTT.

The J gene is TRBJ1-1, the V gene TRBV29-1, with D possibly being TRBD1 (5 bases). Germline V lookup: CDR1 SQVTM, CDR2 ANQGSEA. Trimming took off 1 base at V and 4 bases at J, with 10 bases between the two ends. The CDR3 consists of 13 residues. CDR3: CSVEGGQGTEAFF. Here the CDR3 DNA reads TGCAGCGTTGAAGGGGGCCAGGGCACTGAAGCTTTCTTT.

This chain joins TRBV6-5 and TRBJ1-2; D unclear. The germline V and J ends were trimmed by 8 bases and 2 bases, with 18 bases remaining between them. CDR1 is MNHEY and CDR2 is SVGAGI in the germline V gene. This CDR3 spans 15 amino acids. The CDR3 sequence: CASSKKPSRNYGYTF. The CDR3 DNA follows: TGTGCCAGCTCTAAAAAGCCCTCCAGGAACTATGGCTACACCTTC.

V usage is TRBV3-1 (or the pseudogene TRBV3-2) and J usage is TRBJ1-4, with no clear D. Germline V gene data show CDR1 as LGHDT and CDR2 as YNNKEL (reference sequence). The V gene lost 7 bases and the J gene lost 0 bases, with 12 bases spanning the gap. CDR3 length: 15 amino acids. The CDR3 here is CASTTGGATNEKLFF. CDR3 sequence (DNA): TGTGCCAGCACCACGGGAGGAGCAACTAATGAAAAACTGTTTTTT.

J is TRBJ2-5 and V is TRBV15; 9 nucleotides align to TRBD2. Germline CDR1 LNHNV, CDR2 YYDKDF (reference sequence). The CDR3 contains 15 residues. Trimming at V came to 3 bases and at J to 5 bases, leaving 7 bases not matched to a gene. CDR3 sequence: CATSSFSGGWETQYF. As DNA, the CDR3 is TGTGCCACCAGCAGCTTTAGCGGGGGTTGGGAGACCCAGTACTTC.

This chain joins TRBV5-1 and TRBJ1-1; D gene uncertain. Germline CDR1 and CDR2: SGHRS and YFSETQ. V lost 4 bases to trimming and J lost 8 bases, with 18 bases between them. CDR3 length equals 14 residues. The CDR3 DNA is TGCGCCAGCAGCCAAGACATCGTAAATTCGGAAGCTTTCTTT. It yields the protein CASSQDIVNSEAFF. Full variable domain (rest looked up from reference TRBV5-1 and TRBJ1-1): KAGVTQTPRYLIKTRGQQVTLSCSPISGHRSVSWYQQTPGQGLQFLFEYFSETQRNKGNFPGRFSGRQFSNSRSEMNVSTLELGDSALYLCASSQDIVNSEAFFGQGTRLTVV.

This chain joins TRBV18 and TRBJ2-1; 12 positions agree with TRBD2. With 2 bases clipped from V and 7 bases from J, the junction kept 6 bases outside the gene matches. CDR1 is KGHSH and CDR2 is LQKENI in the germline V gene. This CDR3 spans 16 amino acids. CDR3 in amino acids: CASSPRLAGAFNEQFF. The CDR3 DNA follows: TGTGCCAGCTCACCAAGACTAGCGGGGGCCTTTAATGAGCAGTTCTTC.

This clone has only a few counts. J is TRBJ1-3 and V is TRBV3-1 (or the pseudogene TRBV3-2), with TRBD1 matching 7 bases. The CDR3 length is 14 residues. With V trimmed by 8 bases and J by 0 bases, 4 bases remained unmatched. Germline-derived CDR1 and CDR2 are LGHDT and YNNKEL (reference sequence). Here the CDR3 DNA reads TGTGCCAGCGCTCCAGGGGGCTCTGGAAACACCATATATTTT. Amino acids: CASAPGGSGNTIYF.

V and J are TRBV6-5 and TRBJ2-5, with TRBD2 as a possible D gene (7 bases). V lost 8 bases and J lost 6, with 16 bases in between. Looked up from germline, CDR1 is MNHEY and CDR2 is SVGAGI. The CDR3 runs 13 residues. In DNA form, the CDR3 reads TGTGCCAGCCGGGGGGCAGGAGGGAAGACCCAGTACTTC. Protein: CASRGAGGKTQYF.

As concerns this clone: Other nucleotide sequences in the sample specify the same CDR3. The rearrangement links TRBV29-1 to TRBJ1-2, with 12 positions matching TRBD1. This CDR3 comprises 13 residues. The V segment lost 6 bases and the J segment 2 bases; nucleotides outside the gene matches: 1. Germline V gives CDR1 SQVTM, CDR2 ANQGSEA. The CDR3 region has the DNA TGCAGCGTAGGGACAGGGGGCAACTATGGCTACACCTTC. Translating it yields CSVGTGGNYGYTF.

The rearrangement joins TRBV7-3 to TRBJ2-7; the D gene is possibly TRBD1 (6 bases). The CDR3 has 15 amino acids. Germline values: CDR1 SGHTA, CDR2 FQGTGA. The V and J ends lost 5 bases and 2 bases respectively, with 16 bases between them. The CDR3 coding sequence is TGTGCCAGCAGCCCGAGTCCGGGACAAGCCTACGAGCAGTACTTC. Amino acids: CASSPSPGQAYEQYF.

The CDR3 region has the DNA TGTGCCTGGATGGGGATACAGGGATTCAACTATGGCTACACCTTC. Translated: CAWMGIQGFNYGYTF. The chain carries TRBV30 and TRBJ1-2; TRBD1 might be the D (6 bases). CDR3 length equals 15 residues. CDR1 GTSNPN and CDR2 SVGIG come from the germline V gene (reference sequence). V lost 4 bases, J lost 2 bases, and 17 bases lay in between.

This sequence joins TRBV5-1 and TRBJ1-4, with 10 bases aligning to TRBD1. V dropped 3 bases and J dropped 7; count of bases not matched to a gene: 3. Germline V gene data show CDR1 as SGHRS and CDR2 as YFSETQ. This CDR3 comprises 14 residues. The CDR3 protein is CASSWGQGSEKLFF. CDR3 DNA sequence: TGCGCCAGCAGCTGGGGACAGGGGAGTGAAAAACTGTTTTTT. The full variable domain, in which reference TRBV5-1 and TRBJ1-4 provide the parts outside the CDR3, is KAGVTQTPRYLIKTRGQQVTLSCSPISGHRSVSWYQQTPGQGLQFLFEYFSETQRNKGNFPGRFSGRQFSNSRSEMNVSTLELGDSALYLCASSWGQGSEKLFFGSGTQLSVL.

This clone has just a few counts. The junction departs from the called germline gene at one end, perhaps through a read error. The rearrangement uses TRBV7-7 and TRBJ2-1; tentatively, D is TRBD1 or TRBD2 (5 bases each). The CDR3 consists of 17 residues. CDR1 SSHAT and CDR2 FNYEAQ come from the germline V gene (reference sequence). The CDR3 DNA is TGTGCTAGCAGCCCCGGGACCGCCTTGAGCTCCTACAATGAGCAGTTCTTC. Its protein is CASSPGTALSSYNEQFF.

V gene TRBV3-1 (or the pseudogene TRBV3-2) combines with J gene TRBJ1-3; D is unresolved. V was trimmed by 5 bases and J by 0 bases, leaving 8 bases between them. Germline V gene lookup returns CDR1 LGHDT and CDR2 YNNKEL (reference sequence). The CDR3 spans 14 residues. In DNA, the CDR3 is TGTGCCAGCAGCAGGGCAGACTCTGGAAACACCATATATTTT. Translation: CASSRADSGNTIYF.

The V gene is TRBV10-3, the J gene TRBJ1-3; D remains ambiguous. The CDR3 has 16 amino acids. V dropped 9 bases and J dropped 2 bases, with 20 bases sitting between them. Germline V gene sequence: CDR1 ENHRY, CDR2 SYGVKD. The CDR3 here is CAMTVSPLRPGNTIYF. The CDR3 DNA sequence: TGTGCCATGACGGTCTCGCCTCTTCGGCCTGGAAACACCATATATTTT.

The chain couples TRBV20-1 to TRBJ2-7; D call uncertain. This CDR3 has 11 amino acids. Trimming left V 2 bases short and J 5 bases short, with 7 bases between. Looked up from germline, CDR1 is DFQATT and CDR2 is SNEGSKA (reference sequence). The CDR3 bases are TGCAGTGCTAGAATCATGGACGAGCAGTACTTC. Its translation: CSARIMDEQYF.

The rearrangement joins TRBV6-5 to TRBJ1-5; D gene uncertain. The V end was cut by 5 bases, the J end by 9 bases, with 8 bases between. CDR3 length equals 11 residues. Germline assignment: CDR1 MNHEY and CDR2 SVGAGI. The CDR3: CASSSGGPQHF. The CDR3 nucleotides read TGTGCCAGCAGTAGTGGAGGGCCCCAGCATTTT.

CDR3 sequence: CASSHDRGKNEKLFF. The CDR3 DNA sequence: TGTGCCAGCAGCCACGACAGGGGAAAGAATGAAAAACTGTTTTTT. The chain carries TRBV6-5 and TRBJ1-4; 8 bases are shared with TRBD1. There are 15 residues in the CDR3. The V segment lost 6 bases and the J segment 5 bases; nucleotides outside the gene matches: 8. Germline V gene sequence: CDR1 MNHEY, CDR2 SVGAGI.

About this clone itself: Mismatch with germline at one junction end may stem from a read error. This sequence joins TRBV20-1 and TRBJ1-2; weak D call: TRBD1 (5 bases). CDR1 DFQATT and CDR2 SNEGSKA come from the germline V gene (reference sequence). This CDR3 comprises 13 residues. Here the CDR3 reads CSASKGVNDGYTF. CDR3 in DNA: TGCAGTGCTAGTAAAGGGGTTAACGATGGCTACACCTTC.

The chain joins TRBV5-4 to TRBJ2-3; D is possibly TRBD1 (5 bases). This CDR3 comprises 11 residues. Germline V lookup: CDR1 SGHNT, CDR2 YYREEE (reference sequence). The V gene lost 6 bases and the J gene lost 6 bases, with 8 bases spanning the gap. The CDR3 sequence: CASTPGDTQYF. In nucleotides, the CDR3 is TGTGCCAGCACCCCAGGGGATACGCAGTATTTT. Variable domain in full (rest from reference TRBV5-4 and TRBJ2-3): ETGVTQSPTHLIKTRGQQVTLRCSSQSGHNTVSWYQQALGQGPQFIFQYYREEENGRGNFPPRFSGLQFPNYSSELNVNALELDDSALYLCASTPGDTQYFGPGTRLTVL.

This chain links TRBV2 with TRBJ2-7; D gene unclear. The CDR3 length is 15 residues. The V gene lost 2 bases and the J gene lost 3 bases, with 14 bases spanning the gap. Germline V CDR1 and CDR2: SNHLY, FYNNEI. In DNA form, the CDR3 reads TGTGCCAGCAGTGAAAATTCAGATTCAGACTACGAGCAGTACTTC. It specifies CASSENSDSDYEQYF.

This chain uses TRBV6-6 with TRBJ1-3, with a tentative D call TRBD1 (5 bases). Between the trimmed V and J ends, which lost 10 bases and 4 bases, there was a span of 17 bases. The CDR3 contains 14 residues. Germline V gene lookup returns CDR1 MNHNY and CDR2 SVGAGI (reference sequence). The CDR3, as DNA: TGTGCCAATTCTGTGGGACTCCCCGGAAACACCATATATTTT. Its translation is CANSVGLPGNTIYF.

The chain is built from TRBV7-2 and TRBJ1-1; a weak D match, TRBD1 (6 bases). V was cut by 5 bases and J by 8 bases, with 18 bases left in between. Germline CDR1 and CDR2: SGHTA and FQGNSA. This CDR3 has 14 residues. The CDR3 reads CASSQRRDTREAFF. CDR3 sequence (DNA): TGTGCCAGCAGCCAGCGCCGGGACACAAGAGAAGCTTTCTTT.